This T cell receptor (beta chain) was captured in a study of blood T cell repertoires in COVID-19. Study information: Samples came from the United States, Italy and Spain, spanning acute and convalescent COVID-19. Sample material is recorded as cDNA or gDNA derived from T cells, B-cell-depleted T cells, or PBMCs.

Germline CDR1 SNHLY, CDR2 FYNNEI. Trimming removed 7 bases at V and 0 bases at J, with 16 bases between. This CDR3 has 15 amino acids. Per the original methods: Cell counts per sample came from amplifying reference gene primers. Assay: immunoSEQ multiplex PCR; the TCRdb copy retains only in-frame clones and omits some. From that table come the V and J calls and clone size; the DNA was used to work out D and trimming. The sample has roughly 120,000 clones, about 90% seen once. Sequencing input: peripheral blood. The sequence derives from a woman in her seventies with acute or convalescent COVID-19. The chain combines TRBV2 with TRBJ2-7; possibly TRBD2 for D (7 bases). CDR3: CASKGGAGASYEQYF. The CDR3 coding sequence is TGTGCCAGCAAAGGGGGGGCGGGGGCCTCCTACGAGCAGTACTTC.